Following are 11 T cell receptor beta chains from one sample sequenced in a study of PD-L1 blockade in urothelial cancer. The assay was immunoSEQ multiplex PCR, and TCRdb's table has in-frame clones only and misses some. The repertoire holds about 74,000 clones, with 85% to 90% as singletons. Time point here: pretreatment peripheral blood. Specimen: PBMCs, collected around atezolizumab (anti-PD-L1) treatment. Every receptor here comes from a man between 65 and 79 years old with urothelial cancer.

The V and J genes are TRBV4-2 and TRBJ2-3; 8 bases match TRBD2. Per the germline V gene, CDR1 is LGHNA and CDR2 is YNFKEQ. After removal of 0 bases from V and 0 bases from J, the junction contained 11 bases not matched to a gene. This CDR3 is 19 amino acids long. The CDR3 nucleotides are TGTGCCAGCAGCCAAGATGGAGCGGGAGAGACCTCTAGCACAGATACGCAGTATTTT. It yields the protein CASSQDGAGETSSTDTQYF.

The chain combines TRBV6-6 with TRBJ1-2; D is uncertain. The CDR3 sequence is 13 residues long. CDR1 is MNHNY and CDR2 is SVGAGI in the germline V gene (reference sequence). V shed 5 bases and J shed 5 bases, with 12 bases lying between them. CDR3 sequence: CASSPGREYGYTF. The CDR3 nucleotides are TGTGCCAGCAGTCCCGGGAGGGAATATGGCTACACCTTC.

This chain uses TRBV9 with TRBJ2-1, with 9 bases that match TRBD1. Germline V lookup: CDR1 SGDLS, CDR2 YYNGEE. The CDR3 has 15 residues. The trim removed 4 bases at V and 7 bases at J, leaving 9 bases unmatched. CDR3 in DNA: TGTGCCAGCAGCACCCAACAGGGGGCTGGGAATGAGCAGTTCTTC. Its protein product is CASSTQQGAGNEQFF.

The rearrangement uses TRBV9 and TRBJ2-2, with TRBD2 as a possible D gene (6 bases). V lost 0 bases and J lost 6, with 18 bases in between. The CDR3 is made up of 17 amino acids. The germline V gene has CDR1 SGDLS and CDR2 YYNGEE. CDR3 sequence: CASSVEGPAGPPGELFF. CDR3 sequence (DNA): TGTGCCAGCAGCGTAGAAGGCCCAGCGGGCCCTCCCGGGGAGCTGTTTTTT.

The chain links TRBV9 to TRBJ2-3, with D unresolved. The CDR3 is 14 residues long. Germline loops: CDR1 SGDLS, CDR2 YYNGEE. Trimming removed 2 bases at V and 2 bases at J, with 9 bases between. CDR3 residues: CASSVEQYTDTQYF. The CDR3 coding sequence is TGTGCCAGCAGCGTGGAACAGTACACAGATACGCAGTATTTT.

This sequence joins TRBV5-1 and TRBJ1-1, with a weak D call TRBD1 (5 bases). Germline lookup yields CDR1 SGHRS and CDR2 YFSETQ. V was cut by 4 bases and J by 5 bases, with 15 bases left in between. The CDR3 extends over 14 amino acids. The CDR3 bases are TGCGCCAGCAGCAATCAGGGAAGTAAGACTGAAGCTTTCTTT. Translated: CASSNQGSKTEAFF.

This clone was detected once. This rearrangement joins TRBV27 to TRBJ2-7, with TRBD1 matching over 8 bases. The germline V gene encodes CDR1 MNHEY and CDR2 SMNVEV (reference sequence). This CDR3 contains 15 residues. J gave up 4 bases and V 4 bases, and 9 bases lay outside the gene matches. DNA of the CDR3: TGTGCCAGCAGTTCCGGACAGGGCGGGTCTTACGAGCAGTACTTC. Translation gives CASSSGQGGSYEQYF.

The V call is TRBV25-1, the J call TRBJ2-1, with D possibly being TRBD2 (6 bases). Germline V gene sequence: CDR1 MGHDK, CDR2 SYGVNS. The CDR3 contains 13 residues. The V and J ends lost 3 bases and 7 bases respectively, with 10 bases between them. CDR3 nucleotides: TGTGCCAGCAGTGATGCCGGGAGTAATGAGCAGTTCTTC. Residues: CASSDAGSNEQFF.

The V call is TRBV28, the J call TRBJ2-7, with 7 bases matching TRBD1. The CDR3 sequence is 15 residues long. V lost 3 bases to trimming and J lost 0 bases; unmatched junction nucleotides: 5. CDR1 and CDR2 (germline): MDHEN, SYDVKM. For the CDR3, the DNA is TGTGCCAGCAGTTTTGGGACAGCCTTCTCCTACGAGCAGTACTTC. Translated, it gives CASSFGTAFSYEQYF.

J is TRBJ2-7 and V is TRBV15; unclear D gene. Trimming shortened V by 0 bases and J by 4 bases, and 7 bases separated the two germline ends. This CDR3 contains 13 residues. Germline V CDR1 and CDR2: LNHNV, YYDKDF (reference sequence). The CDR3: CATSRDMRYEQYF. CDR3 DNA: TGTGCCACCAGCAGAGATATGCGTTACGAGCAGTACTTC.

The chain carries TRBV7-2 and TRBJ2-1; the D gene is possibly TRBD1 (5 bases). The germline gives CDR1 SGHTA, CDR2 FQGNSA. This CDR3 is 15 amino acids long. Trimming removed 5 bases from V and 4 bases from J, with 15 bases in between. CDR3 sequence (DNA): TGTGCCAGCAGCCTAGAAGGGGCCGGATACAATGAGCAGTTCTTC. Residues: CASSLEGAGYNEQFF.